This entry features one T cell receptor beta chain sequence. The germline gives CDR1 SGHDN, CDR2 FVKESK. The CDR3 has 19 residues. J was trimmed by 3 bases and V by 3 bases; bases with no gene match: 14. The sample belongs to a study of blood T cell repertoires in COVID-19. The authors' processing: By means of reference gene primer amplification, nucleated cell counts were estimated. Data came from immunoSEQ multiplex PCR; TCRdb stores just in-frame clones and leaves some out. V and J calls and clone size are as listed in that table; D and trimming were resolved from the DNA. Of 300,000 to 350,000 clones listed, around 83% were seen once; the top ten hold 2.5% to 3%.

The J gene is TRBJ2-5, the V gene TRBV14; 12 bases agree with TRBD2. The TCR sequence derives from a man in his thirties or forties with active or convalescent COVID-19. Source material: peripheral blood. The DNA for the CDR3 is TGTGCCAGCAGCCACCAGACTAGCGGGAGCCGGGCGCGGGAAGAGACCCAGTACTTC. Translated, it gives CASSHQTSGSRAREETQYF.